This TCR beta chain originates from a study of blood T cells in healthy people across ages. It was with a sample-barcoded 5' primer and a J-beta primer mix that a second PCR of roughly 7 to 12 cycles was run. Each cDNA molecule received a tag from a template-switch adaptor that had 12 random nucleotides. TCRdb itself ran the 5' RACE reads through MiXCR, one entry per CDR3 protein. The sample carries around 1,900,000 distinct CDR3 sequences, about two fifths recorded once. Study-level findings and limits: Older individuals had lower TCR beta diversity per million T cells (the decline was roughly linear).

There were healthy Caucasian individuals from Russia, aged about 6 to 100, serving as donors. With each sample, at least 5 micrograms of total RNA were extracted. Germline values: CDR1 ENHRY, CDR2 SYGVKD. V was clipped by 10 bases and J by 6 bases; unmatched bases: 15. The CDR3 sequence is 16 residues long. About this clonotype: Its cognate antigen is unknown.

This sequence was found in a human donor in good health. The sample consisted of blood. The gene calls are TRBV10-3 and TRBJ2-3; 11 nucleotides align to TRBD1. Written as DNA, the CDR3 is TGTGCCACCATTCGGGACAGGGGGTCCGGGAGGGATACGCAGTATTTT. The encoded protein is CATIRDRGSGRDTQYF.